A selection of T cell receptor beta chains follows, all from one sample in a study of shared clonotypes between healthy human individuals. Sequenced by immunoSEQ multiplex PCR; TCRdb stores in-frame clones only, minus some. The table records about 1 million clones, roughly 80% of them present only once. The specimen sequenced was memory CD4+ T cells sorted from blood. The receptor set was obtained from a man aged 18 to 29 in good health. Both conserved end residues are part of each CDR3. A D gene is named only where the DNA matches it firmly. Rows give clone size only sometimes, using once, few, many, or a class for an expanded clone.

v_call	j_call	cdr3_length	d_call	clone_size	cdr3_aa	cdr3_nt
TRBV7-3	TRBJ2-7	14	TRBD1	NA	CASSLNDRGPEQYF	TGTGCCAGCAGCTTAAACGACAGGGGGCCTGAGCAGTACTTC
TRBV30	TRBJ1-3	15	TRBD1	NA	CAWRRTGVSGNTIYF	TGTGCCTGGAGGAGGACAGGGGTCTCTGGAAACACCATATATTTT
TRBV4-2	TRBJ2-2	17	TRBD1	NA	CASSQDTGAANTGELFF	TGTGCCAGCAGCCAAGATACAGGGGCGGCGAACACCGGGGAGCTGTTTTTT
TRBV5-6	TRBJ2-5	13	TRBD1	NA	CASSLGGPETQYF	TGTGCCAGCAGCTTAGGGGGCCCAGAGACCCAGTACTTC
TRBV5-1	TRBJ1-1	14	TRBD1	NA	CASSSTGGKTEAFF	TGCGCCAGCAGTTCTACAGGGGGTAAAACTGAAGCTTTCTTT
TRBV30	TRBJ2-2	16	TRBD2	NA	CAWRAPGLAATGELFF	TGTGCCTGGAGGGCCCCCGGACTAGCGGCCACCGGGGAGCTGTTTTTT
TRBV7-2	TRBJ2-3	11	NA	NA	CASSSVNTQYF	TGTGCCAGCAGTTCCGTTAATACGCAGTATTTT
TRBV29-1	TRBJ2-2	13	NA	NA	CSVSSFSAGELFF	TGCAGCGTCTCGTCTTTCTCGGCCGGGGAGCTGTTTTTT
TRBV5-1	TRBJ2-3	15	NA	NA	CASTVNGDNTDTQYF	TGCGCCAGTACGGTCAACGGGGATAACACAGATACGCAGTATTTT
TRBV25-1	TRBJ2-5	14	NA	NA	CASSDRETQETQYF	TGTGCCAGCAGTGATCGGGAGACACAAGAGACCCAGTACTTC
TRBV5-1	TRBJ2-7	14	NA	NA	CASSLGRAGYEQYF	TGCGCCAGCAGCTTAGGACGGGCGGGCTACGAGCAGTACTTC
TRBV6-5	TRBJ2-2	14	TRBD1	NA	CASSRTGLAGELFF	TGTGCCAGCAGTCGGACAGGGTTGGCCGGGGAGCTGTTTTTT
TRBV6-1	TRBJ1-5	15	TRBD1	NA	CASSEGQGAYQPQHF	TGTGCCAGCAGTGAAGGACAGGGGGCTTATCAGCCCCAGCATTTT
TRBV2	TRBJ1-4	13	TRBD1	few	CASTGQYNEKLFF	TGTGCCAGCACGGGACAGTACAATGAAAAACTGTTTTTT
TRBV19	TRBJ1-4	16	NA	NA	CASSIGRATTNEKLFF	TGTGCCAGTAGTATCGGCAGAGCTACAACTAATGAAAAACTGTTTTTT
TRBV5-4	TRBJ2-7	15	NA	NA	CASSSDLTGTLEQYF	TGTGCCAGCAGCAGCGATCTCACCGGGACACTCGAGCAGTACTTC
TRBV5-4	TRBJ2-1	15	TRBD2	once	CASSRGLAGQFEQFF	TGTGCCAGCAGCCGCGGACTAGCGGGACAGTTTGAGCAGTTCTTC
TRBV7-4	TRBJ2-1	15	NA	NA	CASSLVKNSYNEQFF	TGTGCCAGCAGCTTAGTGAAAAACTCCTACAATGAGCAGTTCTTC
TRBV5-1	TRBJ2-7	14	NA	NA	CASSRGEGAYEQYF	TGCGCCAGCAGCCGAGGGGAAGGAGCCTACGAGCAGTACTTC
TRBV4-1	TRBJ1-5	14	NA	NA	CASSQWQGQQPQHF	TGCGCCAGCAGCCAATGGCAGGGACAACAGCCCCAGCATTTT
TRBV5-6	TRBJ1-5	15	NA	NA	CASSLGGLGNQPQHF	TGTGCCAGCAGCCTAGGGGGGTTAGGCAATCAGCCCCAGCATTTT
TRBV19	TRBJ2-6	14	NA	NA	CASSGFSGANVLTF	TGTGCCAGTTCAGGGTTCTCTGGGGCCAACGTCCTGACTTTC
TRBV7-2	TRBJ2-7	14	TRBD2	NA	CASSLSGNGYEQYF	TGTGCCAGCAGCTTAAGCGGGAACGGATACGAGCAGTACTTC
TRBV11-2	TRBJ2-7	15	NA	NA	CASSLDLSAGPEQYF	TGTGCCAGCAGCTTAGATCTATCGGCAGGGCCCGAGCAGTACTTC
TRBV18	TRBJ2-1	15	TRBD2	NA	CASSPSLAGGDEQFF	TGTGCCAGCTCACCAAGTCTAGCGGGAGGGGATGAGCAGTTCTTC
TRBV2	TRBJ1-4	15	NA	NA	CASSEGGSTNEKLFF	TGTGCCAGCAGTGAAGGGGGGTCTACTAATGAAAAACTGTTTTTT